The 2 T cell receptor beta chains presented below share a single source sample, sequenced in a study of human T cells and chemical hapten exposure (dated by TCRdb to about 2021). Libraries were prepared through RACE. The sequencer was a NextSeq 500. Through fastp at Q25 and MiXCR, TCRdb rebuilt clones from the public reads, retaining in-frame beta chains. Every distinct CDR3 protein forms one entry, paired with its most common genes and DNA. The sample table contains around 200,000 distinct CDR3 sequences; only one count was recorded for about 31% of them. Together, the top ten hold just under 3% of the sample. Per the publication, the time point label means: pre-sensitization, week 0. What this sample's treatment or condition label stands for: therapeutic diphenylcyclopropenone sensitization with weekly scalp DPC. Sequenced material: whole blood, taken in connection with sensitization to the hapten diphenylcyclopropenone (DPC). The receptors originated from a woman in her thirties with alopecia areata. Some clones in this sample may be carry-over from other donors' samples.

This clonotype turned up a few times. The rearrangement links TRBV3-1 to TRBJ2-1; tentatively, D is TRBD2 (6 bases). The V end lost 1 base, the J end lost 3 bases, and 13 bases lay between the germline ends. The V gene's germline CDR1 is LGHDT and CDR2 YNNKEL (reference sequence). This CDR3 contains 16 residues. The CDR3: CASSQGMDSGYNEQFF. CDR3 nucleotide sequence: TGTGCCAGCAGCCAAGGTATGGATAGCGGCTACAATGAGCAGTTCTTC.

This clonotype showed up just a few times. The rearrangement joins TRBV27 to TRBJ2-7, with D tentatively TRBD1 (5 bases). Germline values: CDR1 MNHEY, CDR2 SMNVEV (reference sequence). The germline V and J ends were trimmed by 6 bases and 3 bases, with 15 bases remaining between them. CDR3 length: 14 residues. CDR3 sequence reads: CASRTRQFYYEQYF. The CDR3 DNA is TGTGCCAGCAGGACTCGACAGTTTTACTACGAGCAGTACTTC.